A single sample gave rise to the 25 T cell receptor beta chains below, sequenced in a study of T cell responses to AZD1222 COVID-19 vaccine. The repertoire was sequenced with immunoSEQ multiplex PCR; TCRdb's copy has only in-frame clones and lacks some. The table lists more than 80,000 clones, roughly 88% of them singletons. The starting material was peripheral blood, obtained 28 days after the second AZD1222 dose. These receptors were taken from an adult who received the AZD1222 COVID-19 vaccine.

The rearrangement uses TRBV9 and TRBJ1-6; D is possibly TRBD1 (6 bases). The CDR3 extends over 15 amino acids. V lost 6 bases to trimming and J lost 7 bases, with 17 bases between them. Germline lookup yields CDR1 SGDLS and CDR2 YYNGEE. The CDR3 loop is CASTSGGGENSPLHF. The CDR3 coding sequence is TGTGCCAGCACCTCGGGGGGGGGCGAAAATTCACCCCTCCACTTT.

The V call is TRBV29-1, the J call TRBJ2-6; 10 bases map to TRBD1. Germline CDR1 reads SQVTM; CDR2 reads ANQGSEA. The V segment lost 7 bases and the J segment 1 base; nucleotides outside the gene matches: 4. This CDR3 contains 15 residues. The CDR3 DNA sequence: TGCAGCGCTGGACAGGGGGAGTCTGGGGCCAACGTCCTGACTTTC. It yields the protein CSAGQGESGANVLTF.

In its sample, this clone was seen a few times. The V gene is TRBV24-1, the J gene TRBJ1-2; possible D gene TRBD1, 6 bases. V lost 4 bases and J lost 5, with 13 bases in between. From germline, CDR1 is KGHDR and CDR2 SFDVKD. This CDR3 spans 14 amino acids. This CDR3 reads CATSETGQVYGYTF. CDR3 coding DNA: TGTGCCACCAGTGAAACGGGACAAGTTTATGGCTACACCTTC.

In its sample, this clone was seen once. The CDR3 loop is CATRGEGPSSYNSPLHF. CDR3 DNA: TGTGCCACCAGAGGAGAAGGCCCAAGCTCCTATAATTCACCCCTCCACTTT. V and J are TRBV15 and TRBJ1-6; D not certain. This CDR3 has 17 amino acids. Germline CDR1 is LNHNV and CDR2 is YYDKDF (reference sequence). Trimming left V 6 bases short and J 0 bases short, with 15 bases between.

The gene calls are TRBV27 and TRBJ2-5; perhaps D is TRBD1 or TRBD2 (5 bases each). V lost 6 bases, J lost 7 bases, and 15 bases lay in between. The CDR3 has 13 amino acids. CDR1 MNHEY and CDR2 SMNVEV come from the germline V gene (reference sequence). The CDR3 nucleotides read TGTGCCAGCAGCCCCCTTGGGGGTCGGACCCAGTACTTC. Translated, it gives CASSPLGGRTQYF.

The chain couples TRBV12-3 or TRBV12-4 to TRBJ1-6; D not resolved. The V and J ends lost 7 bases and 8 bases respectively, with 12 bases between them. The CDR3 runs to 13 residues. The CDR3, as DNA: TGTGCCAGCACTTTTCGTAGAGATTCACCCCTCCACTTT. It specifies CASTFRRDSPLHF.

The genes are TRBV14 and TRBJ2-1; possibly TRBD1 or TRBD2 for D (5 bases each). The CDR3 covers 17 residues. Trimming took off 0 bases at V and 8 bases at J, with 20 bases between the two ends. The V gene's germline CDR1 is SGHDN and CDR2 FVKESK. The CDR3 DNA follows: TGTGCCAGCAGCCAAGAAGTAGTGGTCCTGGGGGTTCATGAGCAGTTCTTC. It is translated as CASSQEVVVLGVHEQFF.

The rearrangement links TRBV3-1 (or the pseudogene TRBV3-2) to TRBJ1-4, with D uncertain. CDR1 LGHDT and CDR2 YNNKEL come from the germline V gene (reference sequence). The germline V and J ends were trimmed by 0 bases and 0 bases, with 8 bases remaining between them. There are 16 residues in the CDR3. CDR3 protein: CASSQDPGATNEKLFF. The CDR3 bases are TGTGCCAGCAGCCAAGATCCCGGGGCAACTAATGAAAAACTGTTTTTT.

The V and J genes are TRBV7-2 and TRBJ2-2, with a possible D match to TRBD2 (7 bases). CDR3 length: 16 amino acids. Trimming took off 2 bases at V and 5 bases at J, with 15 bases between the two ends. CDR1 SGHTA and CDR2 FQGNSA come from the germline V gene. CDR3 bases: TGTGCCAGCAGCTTACGGGGGGCAAGGTTAACCGGGGAGCTGTTTTTT. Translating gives CASSLRGARLTGELFF.

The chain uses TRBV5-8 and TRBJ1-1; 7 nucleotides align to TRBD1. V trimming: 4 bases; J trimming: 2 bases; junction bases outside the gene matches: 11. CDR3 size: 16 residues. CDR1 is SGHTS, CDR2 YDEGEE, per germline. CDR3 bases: TGTGCCAGCAGCGAACAGGGGCTGTTGCTAAACACTGAAGCTTTCTTT. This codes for CASSEQGLLLNTEAFF.

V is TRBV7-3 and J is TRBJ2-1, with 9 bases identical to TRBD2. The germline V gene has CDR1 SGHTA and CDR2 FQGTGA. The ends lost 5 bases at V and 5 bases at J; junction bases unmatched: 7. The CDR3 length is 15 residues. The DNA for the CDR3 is TGTGCCAGCAGCCCCCGGACTAGCGCCCACAATGAGCAGTTCTTC. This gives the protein CASSPRTSAHNEQFF.

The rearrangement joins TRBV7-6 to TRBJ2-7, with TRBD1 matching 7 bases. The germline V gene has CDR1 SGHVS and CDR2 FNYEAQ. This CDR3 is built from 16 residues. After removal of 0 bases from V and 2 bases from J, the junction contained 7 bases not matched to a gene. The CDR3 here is CASSLAGTVRTYEQYF. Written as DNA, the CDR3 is TGTGCCAGCAGCTTAGCAGGGACAGTCAGGACCTACGAGCAGTACTTC.

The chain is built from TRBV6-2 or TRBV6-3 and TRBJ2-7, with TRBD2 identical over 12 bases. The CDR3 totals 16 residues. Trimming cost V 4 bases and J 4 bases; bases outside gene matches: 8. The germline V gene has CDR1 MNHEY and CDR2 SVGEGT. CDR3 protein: CASSWDLAGGPYEQYF. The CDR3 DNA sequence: TGTGCCAGCAGTTGGGATCTAGCGGGGGGGCCGTACGAGCAGTACTTC.

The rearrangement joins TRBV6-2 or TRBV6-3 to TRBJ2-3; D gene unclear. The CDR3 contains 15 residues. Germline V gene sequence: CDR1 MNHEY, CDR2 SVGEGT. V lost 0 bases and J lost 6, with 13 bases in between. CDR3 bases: TGTGCCAGCAGTTACTCGAGTGGGATTATGGATACGCAGTATTTT. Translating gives CASSYSSGIMDTQYF.

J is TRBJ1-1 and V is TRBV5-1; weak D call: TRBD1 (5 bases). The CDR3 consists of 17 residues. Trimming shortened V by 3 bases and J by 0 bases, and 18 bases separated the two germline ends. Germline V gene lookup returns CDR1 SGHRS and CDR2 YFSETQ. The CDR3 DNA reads TGCGCCAGCAGCTATTGGGTAGGGGCTTCAATGAACACTGAAGCTTTCTTT. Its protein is CASSYWVGASMNTEAFF.

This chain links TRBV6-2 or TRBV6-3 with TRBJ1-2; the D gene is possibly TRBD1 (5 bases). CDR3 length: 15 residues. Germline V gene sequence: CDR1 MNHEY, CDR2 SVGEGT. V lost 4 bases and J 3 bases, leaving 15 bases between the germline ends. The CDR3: CASSSGVGADYGYTF. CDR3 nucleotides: TGTGCCAGCAGTTCGGGCGTTGGGGCAGACTATGGCTACACCTTC.

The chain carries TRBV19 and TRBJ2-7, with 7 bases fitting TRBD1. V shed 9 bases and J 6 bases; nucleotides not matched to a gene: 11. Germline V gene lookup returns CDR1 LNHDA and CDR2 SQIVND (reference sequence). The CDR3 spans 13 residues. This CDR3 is CASSQGQLGEQYF. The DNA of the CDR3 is TGTGCCAGCTCTCAGGGACAGTTAGGCGAGCAGTACTTC.

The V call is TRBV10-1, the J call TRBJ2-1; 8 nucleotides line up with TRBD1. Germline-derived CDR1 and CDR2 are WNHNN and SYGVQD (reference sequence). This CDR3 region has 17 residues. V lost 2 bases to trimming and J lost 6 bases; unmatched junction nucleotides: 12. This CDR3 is CASSEGLSDRAPNEQFF. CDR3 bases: TGCGCCAGCAGTGAGGGGTTGTCGGACAGGGCCCCCAATGAGCAGTTCTTC.

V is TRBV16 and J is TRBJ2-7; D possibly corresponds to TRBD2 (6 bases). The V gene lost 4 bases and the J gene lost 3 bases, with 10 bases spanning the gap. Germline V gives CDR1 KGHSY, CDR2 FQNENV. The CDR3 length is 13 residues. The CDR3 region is CASSRPGDYEQYF. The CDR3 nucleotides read TGTGCCAGCAGCCGTCCGGGGGACTACGAGCAGTACTTC.

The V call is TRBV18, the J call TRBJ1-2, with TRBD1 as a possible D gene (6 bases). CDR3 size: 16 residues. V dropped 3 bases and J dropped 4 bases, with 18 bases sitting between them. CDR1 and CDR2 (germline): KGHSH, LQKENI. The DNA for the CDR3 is TGTGCCAGCTCACCCTCACAAACGGGGGGCGTCTATGGCTACACCTTC. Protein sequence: CASSPSQTGGVYGYTF.

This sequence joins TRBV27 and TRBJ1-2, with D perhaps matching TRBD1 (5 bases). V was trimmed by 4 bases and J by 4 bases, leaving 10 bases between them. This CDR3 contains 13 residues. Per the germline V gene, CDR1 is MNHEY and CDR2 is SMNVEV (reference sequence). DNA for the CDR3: TGTGCCAGCAGTTCTACCAGGGTCTATGGCTACACCTTC. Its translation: CASSSTRVYGYTF.

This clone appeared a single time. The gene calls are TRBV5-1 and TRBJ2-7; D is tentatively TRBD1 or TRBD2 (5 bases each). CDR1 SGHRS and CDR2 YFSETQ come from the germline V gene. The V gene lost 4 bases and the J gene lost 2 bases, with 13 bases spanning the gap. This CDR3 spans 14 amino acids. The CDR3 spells CASSGGGHPYEQYF. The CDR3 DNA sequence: TGCGCCAGCAGCGGAGGAGGACACCCCTACGAGCAGTACTTC.

The CDR3 loop reads CASSHLTGENSPLHF. DNA for the CDR3: TGTGCCAGCAGCCATTTAACAGGAGAAAATTCACCCCTCCACTTT. The chain joins TRBV7-9 to TRBJ1-6; D perhaps matches TRBD1 (5 bases). V was pared by 5 bases and J by 7 bases, with 15 bases between. Germline CDR1 and CDR2: SEHNR and FQNEAQ (reference sequence). This CDR3 is built from 15 residues. Full variable domain (rest looked up from reference TRBV7-9 and TRBJ1-6): DTGVSQNPRHKITKRGQNVTFRCDPISEHNRLYWYRQTLGQGPEFLTYFQNEAQLEKSRLLSDRFSAERPKGSFSTLEIQRTEQGDSAMYLCASSHLTGENSPLHFGNGTRLTVT.

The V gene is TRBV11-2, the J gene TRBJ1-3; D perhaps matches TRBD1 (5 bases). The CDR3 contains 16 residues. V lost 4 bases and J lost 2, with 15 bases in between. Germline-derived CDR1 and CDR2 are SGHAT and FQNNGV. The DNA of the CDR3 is TGTGCCAGCAGCTCAGACCCGGGGGGGGCTGGAAACACCATATATTTT. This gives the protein CASSSDPGGAGNTIYF.

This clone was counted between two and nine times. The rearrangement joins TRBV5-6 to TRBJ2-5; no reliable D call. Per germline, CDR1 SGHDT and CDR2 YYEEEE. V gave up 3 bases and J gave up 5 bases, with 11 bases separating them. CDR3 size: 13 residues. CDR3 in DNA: TGTGCCAGCAGCTGGGTGGGTGGGGAGACCCAGTACTTC. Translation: CASSWVGGETQYF.